The next 25 T cell receptor beta chains were all read from a single sample in a study of CD8+ T cells in alopecia areata. Sequencing relied on a cDNA template that was reverse transcribed from extracted RNA. Clones were sequenced by immunoSEQ multiplex PCR, and TCRdb holds only the in-frame ones, with some missing. The sample consists of 140,000 to 150,000 clones, around 50% of them appearing once. The specimen was CD4+ T cells sorted from blood. The receptors here all came from a human donor with alopecia areata.

This clone was observed a handful of times. V is TRBV7-9 and J is TRBJ2-2; D ambiguous. Germline V gene sequence: CDR1 SEHNR, CDR2 FQNEAQ (reference sequence). The CDR3 covers 13 residues. Trimming removed 10 bases at V and 4 bases at J, with 13 bases between. CDR3 residues: CATFSLTTGELFF. The CDR3 bases are TGTGCCACGTTCTCCCTGACCACCGGGGAGCTGTTTTTT.

This clone turned up a few times. At one of its ends the junction is not consistent with the germline gene, which may arise from a read error. J is TRBJ2-7 and V is TRBV4-1, with 12 positions matching TRBD2. Germline CDR1 reads MGHRA; CDR2 reads YSYEKL. The CDR3 sequence is 17 residues long. The CDR3 DNA sequence: TGCGCCAGCAGCCCGGGACTAGCGGGCTCCTTCTCCTCCGAGCAGTACTTC. Amino acids: CASSPGLAGSFSSEQYF.

V is TRBV6-6 and J is TRBJ2-5, with D possibly TRBD2 on 6 matching bases. The CDR3 is made up of 12 amino acids. Germline lookup yields CDR1 MNHNY and CDR2 SVGAGI (reference sequence). The V end was cut by 6 bases, the J end by 4 bases, with 9 bases between. CDR3 loop: CASREGPETQYF. CDR3 sequence (DNA): TGTGCCAGCAGGGAGGGGCCAGAGACCCAGTACTTC.

V is TRBV18 and J is TRBJ2-3; a weak D match, TRBD1 (6 bases). V was pared by 3 bases and J by 7 bases, with 8 bases between. The CDR3 loop spans 12 amino acids. The germline V gene has CDR1 KGHSH and CDR2 LQKENI. The chain's CDR3 is CASSPQGNTQYF. The CDR3 coding sequence is TGTGCCAGCTCACCCCAGGGGAATACGCAGTATTTT.

This clone was seen a handful of times. The genes are TRBV15 and TRBJ2-5; 13 nucleotides align to TRBD2. This CDR3 contains 14 residues. Germline V gene data show CDR1 as LNHNV and CDR2 as YYDKDF (reference sequence). The V segment lost 8 bases and the J segment 5 bases; nucleotides outside the gene matches: 5. DNA of the CDR3: TGTGCCACCTCCAGGACTAGCGGGAGCGAGACCCAGTACTTC. It translates to CATSRTSGSETQYF.

The rearrangement joins TRBV18 to TRBJ1-1; D call uncertain. The germline V and J ends were trimmed by 1 base and 0 bases, with 12 bases remaining between them. The germline gives CDR1 KGHSH, CDR2 LQKENI. CDR3 size: 16 residues. The CDR3 loop is CASSPQGSGLNTEAFF. CDR3 DNA: TGTGCCAGCTCACCACAGGGATCCGGATTGAACACTGAAGCTTTCTTT. The variable domain in full, with the rest retrieved from reference TRBV18 and TRBJ1-1, is NAGVMQNPRHLVRRRGQEARLRCSPMKGHSHVYWYRQLPEEGLKFMVYLQKENIIDESGMPKERFSAEFPKEGPSILRIQQVVRGDSAAYFCASSPQGSGLNTEAFFGQGTRLTVV.

This clone was counted between two and nine times. The chain carries TRBV29-1 and TRBJ2-3; no reliable D call. V was trimmed by 4 bases and J by 0 bases, leaving 11 bases between them. This CDR3 is 14 amino acids long. Germline V CDR1 and CDR2: SQVTM, ANQGSEA. The CDR3 DNA follows: TGCAGCGTTGCTGCAGACCCTAGCACAGATACGCAGTATTTT. Protein sequence: CSVAADPSTDTQYF.

The rearrangement links TRBV27 to TRBJ2-7; a possible D gene is TRBD2 (6 bases). This CDR3 contains 15 residues. CDR1 is MNHEY and CDR2 is SMNVEV in the germline V gene (reference sequence). Trimming shortened V by 0 bases and J by 0 bases, and 9 bases separated the two germline ends. The CDR3 DNA reads as TGTGCCAGCAGTTTATCAACGGGGGACTCCTACGAGCAGTACTTC. It codes for CASSLSTGDSYEQYF.

The rearrangement links TRBV28 to TRBJ1-1, with 7 nucleotides matching TRBD1. This CDR3 region has 13 residues. Germline lookup yields CDR1 MDHEN and CDR2 SYDVKM. Trimming took 6 bases from V and 3 from J; bases not matched to a gene: 4. The chain's CDR3 is CASRQGDHTEAFF. DNA of the CDR3: TGTGCCAGCAGGCAGGGGGACCACACTGAAGCTTTCTTT.

This clone was seen more than once but under ten times. V and J are TRBV29-1 and TRBJ2-7, with TRBD1 as a possible D gene (5 bases). With 7 bases removed from V and 4 bases from J, the gap between germline ends came to 11 bases. The CDR3 is made up of 11 amino acids. The germline CDR1 and CDR2 sequences are SQVTM and ANQGSEA. CDR3 in DNA: TGCAGCGCACAGGAGAGGTACGAGCAGTACTTC. This sequence encodes CSAQERYEQYF.

The chain is built from TRBV29-1 and TRBJ2-1; D gene uncertain. Germline V gives CDR1 SQVTM, CDR2 ANQGSEA. CDR3 length: 12 residues. V lost 8 bases, J lost 6 bases, and 14 bases lay in between. The chain's CDR3 is CSLTRGFNEQFF. CDR3 in DNA: TGCAGCCTCACAAGAGGTTTCAATGAGCAGTTCTTC.

V and J are TRBV29-1 and TRBJ2-1; TRBD2 agrees at 7 bases. The CDR3 is made up of 13 amino acids. The junction had 6 bases not matched to a gene; V was cut back by 6 bases and J by 4 bases. Looked up from germline, CDR1 is SQVTM and CDR2 is ANQGSEA. Written as DNA, the CDR3 is TGCAGCGTCAGCGGACTAGGTTACAATGAGCAGTTCTTC. It yields the protein CSVSGLGYNEQFF.

A few counts support this clone. The chain joins TRBV5-1 to TRBJ2-1, with unresolved D. V was pared by 4 bases and J by 6 bases, with 14 bases between. Germline-derived CDR1 and CDR2 are SGHRS and YFSETQ. The CDR3 totals 14 residues. CDR3 region: CASSPPPESNEQFF. The CDR3 region has the DNA TGCGCCAGCAGCCCCCCTCCGGAATCCAATGAGCAGTTCTTC.

The chain links TRBV7-3 to TRBJ2-5; tentative D call: TRBD2 (6 bases). Germline lookup yields CDR1 SGHTA and CDR2 FQGTGA. The ends were cut back, 1 base at V and 1 base at J, with 7 bases in the middle. The CDR3 totals 14 residues. The CDR3 bases are TGTGCCAGCAGCTTAATGGGGGGCCAAGAGACCCAGTACTTC. Protein: CASSLMGGQETQYF.

The genes are TRBV7-3 and TRBJ2-5; D is perhaps TRBD2 (5 bases). V lost 5 bases and J 7 bases, leaving 20 bases between the germline ends. The CDR3 has 15 residues. CDR1 and CDR2 (germline): SGHTA, FQGTGA. In DNA, the CDR3 is TGTGCCAGCAGCCCTAACCCTCCTTATCGGGGGACCCAGTACTTC. Its protein is CASSPNPPYRGTQYF.

This clone has only one observation. The rearrangement uses TRBV5-1 and TRBJ1-1; 7 nucleotides align to TRBD1. The V and J ends lost 4 bases and 5 bases, in that order; junction bases with no gene match: 5. The germline gives CDR1 SGHRS, CDR2 YFSETQ. The CDR3 has 13 residues. This CDR3 reads CASSLSGGTEAFF. CDR3 sequence (DNA): TGCGCCAGCAGCCTTTCAGGGGGTACTGAAGCTTTCTTT.

The V and J genes are TRBV30 and TRBJ1-3; D is uncertain. Germline assignment: CDR1 GTSNPN and CDR2 SVGIG (reference sequence). V was trimmed by 0 bases and J by 3 bases, leaving 0 bases between them. CDR3 length equals 11 residues. The CDR3 DNA reads as TGTGCCTGGAGTGTTGGAAACACCATATATTTT. The encoded protein is CAWSVGNTIYF.

V gene TRBV30 combines with J gene TRBJ2-3; D possibly corresponds to TRBD2 (5 bases). The CDR3 has 13 amino acids. The V and J ends lost 4 bases and 1 base respectively, with 9 bases between them. Germline CDR1 is GTSNPN and CDR2 is SVGIG (reference sequence). The CDR3: CAWTRERTDTQYF. The CDR3 DNA follows: TGTGCCTGGACACGGGAACGCACAGATACGCAGTATTTT.

This clone was detected a few times. The chain has TRBV28 and TRBJ2-1; a weak D match, TRBD2 (6 bases). Per germline, CDR1 MDHEN and CDR2 SYDVKM. CDR3 length equals 17 residues. Trimming pared 7 bases from V and 0 bases from J, leaving 19 bases between. CDR3 region: CASTSSGTVSSYNEQFF. The CDR3 DNA reads as TGTGCCAGCACCTCATCCGGGACTGTAAGCTCCTACAATGAGCAGTTCTTC.

This clone has a handful of counts. This chain connects TRBV25-1 to TRBJ2-7; 8 positions match TRBD1. The germline CDR1 and CDR2 sequences are MGHDK and SYGVNS. The CDR3 is 15 amino acids. Trimming removed 4 bases from V and 7 bases from J; junction bases left unmatched: 12. Here the CDR3 reads CASSAWTGPLGEQYF. DNA for the CDR3: TGTGCCAGCAGTGCTTGGACAGGGCCACTGGGGGAGCAGTACTTC.

This clone was counted between two and nine times. This chain joins TRBV9 and TRBJ2-1; 7 bases fit TRBD2. Trimming removed 0 bases from V and 9 bases from J; junction bases left unmatched: 12. In germline, CDR1 is SGDLS, CDR2 YYNGEE. This CDR3 region has 16 residues. The CDR3 reads CASSVGSRGRVSEQFF. As DNA, the CDR3 is TGTGCCAGCAGCGTAGGGAGTCGCGGGAGAGTATCTGAGCAGTTCTTC.

This clone was seen a handful of times. The CDR3 spells CASSSGRDSNEQFF. The CDR3 DNA sequence: TGTGCCAGCAGCTCCGGCCGCGACAGCAATGAGCAGTTCTTC. V gene TRBV7-9 combines with J gene TRBJ2-1; D is possibly TRBD1 (5 bases). V shed 4 bases and J shed 6 bases, with 13 bases lying between them. The CDR3 totals 14 residues. Germline V gene lookup returns CDR1 SEHNR and CDR2 FQNEAQ (reference sequence). Together with reference TRBV7-9 and TRBJ2-1, the CDR3 gives the full variable domain: DTGVSQNPRHKITKRGQNVTFRCDPISEHNRLYWYRQTLGQGPEFLTYFQNEAQLEKSRLLSDRFSAERPKGSFSTLEIQRTEQGDSAMYLCASSSGRDSNEQFFGPGTRLTVL.

In this sample, this clone turned up a few times. The chain couples TRBV7-9 to TRBJ1-2; D is perhaps TRBD1 (6 bases). Germline lookup yields CDR1 SEHNR and CDR2 FQNEAQ (reference sequence). The CDR3 contains 13 residues. The V gene lost 0 bases and the J gene lost 7 bases, with 9 bases spanning the gap. CDR3 in DNA: TGTGCCAGCAGCTTAGCCCGACAGGTTGGCTACACCTTC. It codes for CASSLARQVGYTF.

This clone turned up a few times. The rearrangement joins TRBV4-1 to TRBJ1-5; weak D call: TRBD1 (5 bases). From germline, CDR1 is MGHRA and CDR2 YSYEKL. The CDR3 is 14 amino acids. The germline V and J ends were trimmed by 0 bases and 11 bases, with 14 bases remaining between them. The CDR3 region is CASSQDRGVQTQHF. CDR3 DNA sequence: TGCGCCAGCAGCCAAGATCGAGGGGTCCAGACCCAGCATTTT.

The rearrangement uses TRBV29-1 and TRBJ2-7, with D perhaps TRBD2 (5 bases). The CDR3 is made up of 13 amino acids. In germline, CDR1 is SQVTM, CDR2 ANQGSEA. V lost 3 bases to trimming and J lost 6 bases, with 15 bases between them. Here the CDR3 reads CSVDASGIGEQYF. The CDR3 nucleotides read TGCAGCGTTGATGCCTCCGGGATCGGCGAGCAGTACTTC.